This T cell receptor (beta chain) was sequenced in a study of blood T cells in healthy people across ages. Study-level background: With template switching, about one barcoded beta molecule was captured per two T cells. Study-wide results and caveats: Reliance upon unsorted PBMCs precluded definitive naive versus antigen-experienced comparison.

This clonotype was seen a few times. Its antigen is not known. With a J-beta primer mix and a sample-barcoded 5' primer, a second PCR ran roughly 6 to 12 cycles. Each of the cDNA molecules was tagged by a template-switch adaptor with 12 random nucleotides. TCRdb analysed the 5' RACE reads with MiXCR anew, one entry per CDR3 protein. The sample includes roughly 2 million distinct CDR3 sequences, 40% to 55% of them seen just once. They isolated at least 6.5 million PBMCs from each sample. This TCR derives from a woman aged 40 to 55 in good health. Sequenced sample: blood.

The DNA for the CDR3 is TGCGCCAGCAGCCACCTACCTCCCGGGGGGCTAGGGACAGATACGCAGTATTTT. Translating gives CASSHLPPGGLGTDTQYF. This rearrangement joins TRBV4-3 to TRBJ2-3, with D possibly TRBD2 on 7 matching bases. Germline CDR1 reads LGHNA; CDR2 reads YSLEER. This CDR3 is built from 18 residues. V gave up 3 bases and J gave up 3 bases, with 22 bases separating them.